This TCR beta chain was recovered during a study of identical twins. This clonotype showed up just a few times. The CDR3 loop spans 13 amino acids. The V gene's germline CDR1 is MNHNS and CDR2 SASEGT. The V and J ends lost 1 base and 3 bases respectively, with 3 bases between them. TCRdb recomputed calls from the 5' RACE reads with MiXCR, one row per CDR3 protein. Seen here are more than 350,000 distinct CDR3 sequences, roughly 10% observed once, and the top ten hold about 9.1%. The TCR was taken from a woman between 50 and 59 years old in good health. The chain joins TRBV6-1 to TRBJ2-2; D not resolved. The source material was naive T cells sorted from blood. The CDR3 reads CASSEGDTGELFF. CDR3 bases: TGTGCCAGCAGTGAAGGGGACACCGGGGAGCTGTTTTTT.